This TCR beta chain emerged from a study of CXCR3-negative and CXCR3-positive naive CD8 T cells. To note about this clonotype: The target antigen is unknown.

Preparation of TRB cDNA libraries relied on 5' RACE carrying UMI labels. TCRdb reprocessed the 5' RACE reads and reports one entry per CDR3 protein, with no DNA. Here the sample table reports roughly 140,000 distinct CDR3 sequences. CDR1 and CDR2 from the germline V gene are MDHEN and SYDVKM. The CDR3 runs to 12 residues. General observations from the study: TRB CDR3s of CXCR3-positive naive cells were more hydrophobic than those of CXCR3-negative naive cells.

Cells classed as naive CD8+ T cells were CD45RO-CCR7+CD27+CD95-. The genes are TRBV28 and TRBJ1-5. This sequence originates from a human donor in good health. Some clones in this sample may be carry-over from other donors' samples. Material for sequencing was naive CXCR3+ CD8+ T cells from blood. This sample's subset: CD45RO-CCR7+CD27+CD95- naive CD8+ T cells expressing CXCR3 (TNR3+). CDR3 sequence: CASSLLNQPQHF.